This entry lists 29 T cell receptor beta chains sequenced from one sample in a study of blood T cell repertoires in COVID-19. The data were produced by immunoSEQ multiplex PCR, yet TCRdb's version contains in-frame clones alone and is incomplete. The repertoire includes approximately 160,000 clones, approximately 85% of them detected once, and about 1.2% sits in the top ten. What was sequenced was peripheral blood. The receptor set was obtained from a man aged 60 to 75 who had recovered from COVID-19.

This chain connects TRBV2 to TRBJ2-3; 9 nucleotides agree with TRBD2. CDR3 size: 14 residues. After removal of 6 bases from V and 4 bases from J, the junction contained 5 bases not matched to a gene. CDR1 and CDR2 (germline): SNHLY, FYNNEI. DNA for the CDR3: TGTGCCAGCAGGCGGGGACTAGCATCAGATACGCAGTATTTT. Residues: CASRRGLASDTQYF.

The genes are TRBV29-1 and TRBJ1-3, with D maybe TRBD1 (5 bases). The V gene lost 7 bases and the J gene lost 4 bases, with 14 bases spanning the gap. This CDR3 comprises 13 residues. The germline gives CDR1 SQVTM, CDR2 ANQGSEA. Written as DNA, the CDR3 is TGCAGCGCCGGCGGGGCAGGAGGAAACACCATATATTTT. Translation: CSAGGAGGNTIYF.

The V and J genes are TRBV7-9 and TRBJ2-6; D is perhaps TRBD1 (7 bases). Trimming pared 11 bases from V and 0 bases from J, leaving 14 bases between. Germline V CDR1 and CDR2: SEHNR, FQNEAQ (reference sequence). The CDR3 loop spans 15 amino acids. The CDR3 DNA is TGTGCCGGAGGGACAGTTCTCTCTGGGGCCAACGTCCTGACTTTC. Protein product: CAGGTVLSGANVLTF.

The chain couples TRBV5-4 to TRBJ1-3; TRBD1 agrees at 8 bases. CDR3 length equals 18 residues. J was trimmed by 0 bases and V by 0 bases; bases with no gene match: 8. Germline V CDR1 and CDR2: SGHNT, YYREEE (reference sequence). The chain's CDR3 is CASSLGKKQGVSGNTIYF. Here the CDR3 DNA reads TGTGCCAGCAGCTTGGGAAAAAAACAGGGGGTCTCTGGAAACACCATATATTTT.

V gene TRBV6-6 combines with J gene TRBJ2-6; 7 bases line up with TRBD2. Trimming cost V 5 bases and J 2 bases; bases outside gene matches: 6. CDR1 and CDR2 (germline): MNHNY, SVGAGI (reference sequence). The CDR3 runs to 16 residues. The CDR3 protein is CASSPRGEAGANVLTF. DNA of the CDR3: TGTGCCAGCAGTCCCCGGGGGGAGGCTGGGGCCAACGTCCTGACTTTC.

The chain has TRBV11-2 and TRBJ2-2; possible D gene TRBD1, 7 bases. The germline gives CDR1 SGHAT, CDR2 FQNNGV. V lost 5 bases, J lost 8 bases, and 21 bases lay in between. The CDR3 contains 16 residues. CDR3 nucleotide sequence: TGTGCCAGCAGCCGAGCCCCGGGACAGACTAGGGGGGAGCTGTTTTTT. Translation: CASSRAPGQTRGELFF.

This chain joins TRBV19 and TRBJ1-6; D not resolved. Trimming pared 0 bases from V and 7 bases from J, leaving 7 bases between. Germline CDR1 LNHDA, CDR2 SQIVND (reference sequence). The CDR3 length is 14 residues. For the CDR3, the DNA is TGTGCCAGTAGTATAGACACTCCAAATTCACCCCTCCACTTT. Protein product: CASSIDTPNSPLHF.

This clone was recorded once. V usage is TRBV6-5 and J usage is TRBJ1-4, with 9 bases fitting TRBD1. The CDR3 has 15 amino acids. Unmatched junction bases numbered 9, after V lost 5 bases and J lost 8 bases. In germline, CDR1 is MNHEY, CDR2 SVGAGI. Written as DNA, the CDR3 is TGTGCCAGCAGTCGAAACAGGGGGCGAGGGGAAAAACTGTTTTTT. It encodes CASSRNRGRGEKLFF.

This chain uses TRBV4-2 with TRBJ1-2, with 10 bases lining up with TRBD1. The CDR3 is made up of 16 amino acids. V shed 0 bases, J shed 2 bases, and the junction held 3 bases outside the gene matches. Germline V gene sequence: CDR1 LGHNA, CDR2 YNFKEQ. The DNA for the CDR3 is TGTGCCAGCAGCCAAGATCGGGGACAGGGGAACTATGGCTACACCTTC. Its translation: CASSQDRGQGNYGYTF.

The chain is built from TRBV27 and TRBJ2-7; the D is unclear. This CDR3 spans 15 amino acids. From germline, CDR1 is MNHEY and CDR2 SMNVEV (reference sequence). The V end was cut by 2 bases, the J end by 3 bases, with 14 bases between. CDR3 nucleotide sequence: TGTGCCAGCAGTTTACGGTTCGATGCGGTCTACGAGCAGTACTTC. This translates into CASSLRFDAVYEQYF.

This sequence joins TRBV5-5 and TRBJ2-2; D gene uncertain. Germline assignment: CDR1 SGHKS and CDR2 YYEKEE (reference sequence). The CDR3 has 14 residues. Trimming pared 1 base from V and 2 bases from J, leaving 6 bases between. CDR3 sequence reads: CASSLYSNTGELFF. The CDR3 nucleotides read TGTGCCAGCAGCTTGTACAGTAACACCGGGGAGCTGTTTTTT.

This chain uses TRBV19 with TRBJ2-7; 12 nucleotides match TRBD1. The CDR3 loop spans 16 amino acids. The germline gives CDR1 LNHDA, CDR2 SQIVND (reference sequence). V lost 6 bases to trimming and J lost 6 bases; unmatched junction nucleotides: 12. The CDR3 sequence is CASRSSPGTGGSEQYF. The CDR3 nucleotides are TGTGCCAGTAGGAGTAGTCCTGGGACAGGGGGCTCCGAGCAGTACTTC.

The CDR3: CASSSLNTGELFF. Written as DNA, the CDR3 is TGTGCCAGCAGTTCACTTAACACCGGGGAGCTGTTTTTT. This chain links TRBV6-5 with TRBJ2-2; D unclear. The CDR3 spans 13 residues. Germline V gene sequence: CDR1 MNHEY, CDR2 SVGAGI. Trimming stripped 4 bases from V and 2 bases from J, with 5 bases between.

This clone was observed a few times. This CDR3 is CASSGVGRTGSHNEQFF. The CDR3 coding sequence is TGTGCCAGCAGTGGGGTCGGGCGGACAGGGTCACACAATGAGCAGTTCTTC. V and J are TRBV6-1 and TRBJ2-1, with TRBD1 matching 8 bases. V was pared by 4 bases and J by 5 bases, with 13 bases of the junction left unmatched. Germline V CDR1 and CDR2: MNHNS, SASEGT. The CDR3 covers 17 residues.

The rearrangement joins TRBV6-1 to TRBJ1-3, with 7 bases identical to TRBD1. The trim removed 3 bases at V and 2 bases at J, leaving 7 bases unmatched. This CDR3 spans 16 amino acids. CDR1 is MNHNS and CDR2 is SASEGT in the germline V gene. CDR3 in amino acids: CASSDLQGSAGNTIYF. CDR3 sequence (DNA): TGTGCCAGCAGTGACTTACAGGGGTCGGCTGGAAACACCATATATTTT.

This clone was picked up one time. V and J are TRBV7-9 and TRBJ1-4, with no clear D. V lost 8 bases and J 0 bases, leaving 4 bases between the germline ends. This CDR3 is built from 12 residues. Per the germline V gene, CDR1 is SEHNR and CDR2 is FQNEAQ (reference sequence). CDR3 amino acids: CASQATNEKLFF. As DNA, the CDR3 is TGTGCCAGCCAGGCAACTAATGAAAAACTGTTTTTT.

V usage is TRBV5-1 and J usage is TRBJ1-1; tentative D call: TRBD1 (5 bases). From germline, CDR1 is SGHRS and CDR2 YFSETQ. Between the trimmed V and J ends, which lost 7 bases and 0 bases, there was a span of 13 bases. This CDR3 region has 14 residues. This CDR3 reads CASADKGMNTEAFF. The CDR3, as DNA: TGCGCCAGCGCGGACAAGGGTATGAACACTGAAGCTTTCTTT. The whole variable domain, remainder taken from reference TRBV5-1 and TRBJ1-1, is KAGVTQTPRYLIKTRGQQVTLSCSPISGHRSVSWYQQTPGQGLQFLFEYFSETQRNKGNFPGRFSGRQFSNSRSEMNVSTLELGDSALYLCASADKGMNTEAFFGQGTRLTVV.

V is TRBV27 and J is TRBJ2-7; 7 nucleotides match TRBD1. The trim removed 0 bases at V and 1 base at J, leaving 6 bases unmatched. The CDR3 runs 16 residues. CDR1 is MNHEY and CDR2 is SMNVEV in the germline V gene (reference sequence). CDR3 nucleotide sequence: TGTGCCAGCAGTTTATCGGGGTCAGGGGGTTCCTACGAGCAGTACTTC. Protein product: CASSLSGSGGSYEQYF.

The rearrangement links TRBV6-5 to TRBJ1-5; TRBD1 is a possible D gene (5 bases). Looked up from germline, CDR1 is MNHEY and CDR2 is SVGAGI. This CDR3 spans 14 amino acids. Trimming took off 8 bases at V and 4 bases at J, with 15 bases between the two ends. This CDR3 reads CASAFGGINQPQHF. The DNA for the CDR3 is TGTGCCAGCGCGTTTGGGGGGATTAATCAGCCCCAGCATTTT.

The gene calls are TRBV20-1 and TRBJ2-1; possible D gene TRBD1, 5 bases. This CDR3 has 10 residues. From germline, CDR1 is DFQATT and CDR2 SNEGSKA (reference sequence). Trimming cost V 8 bases and J 10 bases, with 12 bases left between them. The CDR3 here is CSPQRQEQFF. CDR3 coding DNA: TGCAGTCCTCAAAGACAGGAGCAGTTCTTC.

This clone has just one count. The rearrangement uses TRBV7-9 and TRBJ1-2, with D unresolved. Germline V CDR1 and CDR2: SEHNR, FQNEAQ (reference sequence). Between the trimmed V and J ends, which lost 1 base and 3 bases, there was a span of 12 bases. This CDR3 comprises 15 residues. DNA of the CDR3: TGTGCCAGCAGCTTAGGGCTACAGAATTACTATGGCTACACCTTC. It specifies CASSLGLQNYYGYTF.

This chain uses TRBV29-1 with TRBJ1-2; 7 bases fit TRBD1. The CDR3 runs 15 residues. V lost 7 bases and J lost 5; bases outside the gene matches: 16. The germline V gene encodes CDR1 SQVTM and CDR2 ANQGSEA. CDR3 sequence reads: CSAGPQGVKWYGYTF. CDR3 sequence (DNA): TGCAGCGCCGGACCCCAGGGGGTGAAGTGGTATGGCTACACCTTC. Based on the CDR3 plus reference TRBV29-1 and TRBJ1-2, the full variable domain is SAVISQKPSRDICQRGTSLTIQCQVDSQVTMMFWYRQQPGQSLTLIATANQGSEATYESGFVIDKFPISRPNLTFSTLTVSNMSPEDSSIYLCSAGPQGVKWYGYTFGSGTRLTVV.

Worth noting for this clone: No DNA is shown, since the ends of the CDR3 on it are uncertain; the CDR3 is the one TCRdb lists. The V call is TRBV6-6, the J call TRBJ1-2; TRBD1, the D gene given by the table, was not confirmed from the DNA. Germline CDR1 is MNHNY and CDR2 is SVGAGI (reference sequence). The CDR3 extends over 13 residues, inclusive of both ends. CDR3: CASILDRGQGYTF.

In this sample, this clone turned up once. The rearrangement uses TRBV19 and TRBJ1-2, with 7 bases aligning to TRBD1. CDR1 and CDR2 from the germline V gene are LNHDA and SQIVND (reference sequence). The CDR3 runs to 14 residues. The trim removed 0 bases at V and 5 bases at J, leaving 3 bases unmatched. CDR3 loop: CASSIEEGAYGYTF. The CDR3 DNA follows: TGTGCCAGTAGTATAGAGGAGGGGGCATATGGCTACACCTTC.

The chain employs TRBV30 and TRBJ2-5, with 14 bases that match TRBD2. The CDR3 has 16 residues. The V segment lost 3 bases and the J segment 1 base; nucleotides outside the gene matches: 4. Germline loops: CDR1 GTSNPN, CDR2 SVGIG (reference sequence). The CDR3 DNA reads as TGTGCCTGGAGCGCCGGGACTAGCGGGGGCCAAGAGACCCAGTACTTC. Its translation: CAWSAGTSGGQETQYF.

The chain joins TRBV7-2 to TRBJ1-5; tentative D call: TRBD1 (6 bases). Trimming cost V 5 bases and J 9 bases, with 14 bases left between them. Germline V gives CDR1 SGHTA, CDR2 FQGNSA. There are 13 residues in the CDR3. Here the CDR3 reads CASSTQGSGPQHF. The CDR3 DNA reads TGTGCCAGCAGCACCCAGGGGAGCGGGCCCCAGCATTTT.

This chain links TRBV3-1 (or the pseudogene TRBV3-2) with TRBJ1-4; D might be TRBD1 (5 bases). CDR3 length: 15 amino acids. V was pared by 7 bases and J by 2 bases, with 14 bases between. In germline, CDR1 is LGHDT, CDR2 YNNKEL (reference sequence). The CDR3 DNA sequence: TGTGCCAGCACTCTCGGGGGGTGGACTAATGAAAAACTGTTTTTT. It codes for CASTLGGWTNEKLFF.

This chain links TRBV15 with TRBJ1-1; D perhaps matches TRBD1 (6 bases). Germline V gene lookup returns CDR1 LNHNV and CDR2 YYDKDF (reference sequence). The CDR3 loop spans 14 amino acids. V lost 8 bases and J 2 bases, leaving 15 bases between the germline ends. The CDR3 DNA sequence: TGTGCCACCTCCGGATTGGGGGCCAACACTGAAGCTTTCTTT. Translation: CATSGLGANTEAFF.

The chain employs TRBV7-6 and TRBJ2-7; 8 nucleotides agree with TRBD1. The V gene's germline CDR1 is SGHVS and CDR2 FNYEAQ. The CDR3 is 15 amino acids. V lost 5 bases, J lost 0 bases, and 6 bases stayed unmatched. CDR3 DNA: TGTGCCAGCAGCCAGGACAGGGTTGACTCCTACGAGCAGTACTTC. Its protein product is CASSQDRVDSYEQYF.